These T cell receptor beta chains were read from a single sample in a study of T cell repertoires in cytomegalovirus infection. TCRdb recomputed calls from the reads with MiXCR, one row per CDR3 protein. The repertoire holds approximately 140,000 distinct CDR3 sequences, about 6.5% seen once, with about a sixth in the top ten. The sample was PBMCs. These receptor sequences come from a human donor in good health (CMV status not recorded). Some clones in this sample may be carry-over from other donors' samples. Each CDR3 is given with its conserved first and last residue. The order of the fields is J gene, V gene, CDR3 protein.

TRBJ1-5	TRBV7-2	CASSPPGTGANQPQHF
TRBJ2-5	TRBV20-1	CSATHTFSGGVQETQYF
TRBJ1-1	TRBV14	CASSPQTGLNTEAFF
TRBJ1-2	TRBV7-8	CASSPSSRNYGYTF
TRBJ2-1	TRBV28	CASWGREQFF
TRBJ1-3	TRBV7-2	CASSLARLMSSGNTIYF
TRBJ1-1	TRBV7-2	CASSFSGGPTEAFF
TRBJ2-7	TRBV5-1	CASSLEEVGTYEQYF
TRBJ1-2	TRBV3-1	CASSQAGTGYGYTF
TRBJ2-1	TRBV6-2/TRBV6-3	CASGGPTYNEQFF
TRBJ2-5	TRBV20-1	CSARAQETQYF
TRBJ1-2	TRBV7-8	CASSLYGDRGRVGSYGYTF
TRBJ1-1	TRBV5-6	CASSLIRNTEAFF
TRBJ2-7	TRBV27	CASSSRGQVLRYSYEQYF
TRBJ1-1	TRBV7-9	CASTNRVGQLRMNTEAFF
TRBJ2-1	TRBV19	CASSIGSGGQYNEQFF
TRBJ2-7	TRBV7-2	CASSSPTTALREQYF
TRBJ2-7	TRBV20-1	CSATGQGAHEQYF
TRBJ1-5	TRBV7-2	CASSHNVWGQPQHF
TRBJ2-7	TRBV7-2	CASTGATSGGAGYEQYF
TRBJ2-1	TRBV6-1	CAVHQGGGLHNEQFF
TRBJ1-2	TRBV19	CAPGMDYGYTF
TRBJ1-1	TRBV29-1	CSALGQGAAEAFF
TRBJ2-2	TRBV5-1	CASSSDRGRGELFF
TRBJ1-6	TRBV20-1	CSAGTAANSPLHF
TRBJ2-3	TRBV7-3	CASEAGGVTQYF
TRBJ2-2	TRBV12-3/TRBV12-4	CASSLSAVTGELFF
TRBJ2-1	TRBV6-2/TRBV6-3	CASRNRGTNEQFF
TRBJ1-5	TRBV20-1	CSARDPDRGYNQPQHF
TRBJ2-5	TRBV7-9	CASSSEWTAPRETQYF
TRBJ2-2	TRBV7-2	CASSPDRGHVTGELFF
TRBJ2-7	TRBV9	CASSAGTGLHEQYF
TRBJ1-2	TRBV7-3	CASSRDRNYGYTF
TRBJ2-6	TRBV28	CASSFHTPGANVLTF
TRBJ2-1	TRBV12-3/TRBV12-4	CASSPTGGPNNEQFF
TRBJ1-6	TRBV7-3	CASSLDPGQESPLHF
TRBJ2-2	TRBV5-1	CASSFGENTGELFF
TRBJ2-1	TRBV3-1	CASSQVYSRTGNEQFF
TRBJ1-3	TRBV11-2	CASSFDRGLGNTIYF
TRBJ2-2	TRBV12-3/TRBV12-4	CASRVLANTGELFF
TRBJ1-6	TRBV10-3	CAIKGGSYNSPLHF
TRBJ2-1	TRBV19	CASSIQGGDYYKREQFF
TRBJ2-7	TRBV3-1	CASSLGGTYEQYF
TRBJ2-5	TRBV5-1	CASSLEGSSETQYF
TRBJ2-7	TRBV7-2	CASSRTGGPWYEQYF
TRBJ1-2	TRBV3-1	CASSQGSTGNYGYTF
TRBJ2-6	TRBV12-3/TRBV12-4	CASSLPGANVLTF
TRBJ1-5	TRBV6-2/TRBV6-3	CASSYPSALVYQPQHF
TRBJ2-2	TRBV7-2	CASSSDRGRTGELFF
TRBJ2-1	TRBV28	CASRRDRGLLSYNEQFF
TRBJ2-2	TRBV7-9	CASRTSGQGYGTGELFF
TRBJ1-1	TRBV7-9	CASSLNSAGTEAFF
TRBJ2-1	TRBV7-8	CASSIRSDGVHHEQFF
TRBJ1-6	TRBV5-4	CASRPGQGSSYNSPLHF